These 4 T cell receptor beta chains originate from one sample sequenced in a study of blood T cell repertoires in COVID-19. Only in-frame clones appear in the TCRdb table, and some are missing; sequencing was by immunoSEQ multiplex PCR. The table includes fewer than 200,000 clones, about 72% detected once. Sequenced material: PBMCs or T cells enriched from blood (not recorded which). These receptor sequences come from a woman between 50 and 59 years old who had recovered from COVID-19.

This clone was observed a handful of times. The CDR3 nucleotides are TGTGCCAGCAGCTTAGAGTCAGGGTGGACTGAAGCTTTCTTT. Protein: CASSLESGWTEAFF. The V call is TRBV11-2, the J call TRBJ1-1; D perhaps matches TRBD1 (5 bases). From germline, CDR1 is SGHAT and CDR2 FQNNGV. With 0 bases removed from V and 5 bases from J, the gap between germline ends came to 10 bases. The CDR3 spans 14 residues.

The V and J genes are TRBV11-3 and TRBJ2-3; D call uncertain. Germline V lookup: CDR1 SGHNT, CDR2 YENEEA. With 2 bases removed from V and 4 bases from J, the gap between germline ends came to 7 bases. CDR3 length: 13 amino acids. DNA of the CDR3: TGTGCCAGCAGCTTAAGTCTAGCAGATACGCAGTATTTT. Translation gives CASSLSLADTQYF.

The genes are TRBV28 and TRBJ1-2; 9 nucleotides line up with TRBD1. V shed 1 base, J shed 8 bases, and the junction held 20 bases outside the gene matches. The length of the CDR3 is 19 residues. From germline, CDR1 is MDHEN and CDR2 SYDVKM. CDR3 in amino acids: CASSLFGSSYRGQGAGYTF. CDR3 DNA sequence: TGTGCCAGCAGTTTATTTGGTTCGAGTTACAGGGGGCAGGGGGCCGGCTACACCTTC.

V and J are TRBV3-1 (or the pseudogene TRBV3-2) and TRBJ2-5; tentatively, D is TRBD2 (6 bases). V was clipped by 1 base and J by 4 bases, with 19 bases between them. Germline-derived CDR1 and CDR2 are LGHDT and YNNKEL (reference sequence). This CDR3 contains 17 residues. The CDR3, as DNA: TGTGCCAGCAGCCAAGTTTTAGGCGGGGCGGGTAGAGAGACCCAGTACTTC. This sequence encodes CASSQVLGGAGRETQYF.